Here is one T cell receptor beta chain with its context. The source of the sample is a study of blood T cell repertoires in COVID-19. For the study at large: Material from acute and convalescent COVID-19 was sourced from the United States, Italy and Spain. PBMCs, B-cell-depleted T cells, or T cells were the source of the cDNA or gDNA that made up the material.

In the authors' methods: Amplification from reference gene primers served as the basis for estimated nucleated cell counts. Clones were read by immunoSEQ multiplex PCR, and TCRdb kept only the in-frame ones, dropping some. The V and J calls and clone size come from that table; D and trimming were worked out from the DNA. The sample lists approximately 250,000 clones; more than 80% were seen once. CDR3 length equals 17 residues. Germline V gene lookup returns CDR1 KGHDR and CDR2 SFDVKD. V gave up 2 bases and J gave up 3 bases; unmatched junction bases: 7. This chain uses TRBV24-1 with TRBJ2-5; 11 nucleotides line up with TRBD2. The sample consisted of peripheral blood. The TCR sequence derives from a human donor in a cohort sampled during active COVID-19. For the CDR3, the DNA is TGTGCCACCAGTGATTCCGGGACTAGCGGAATTAAAGAGACCCAGTACTTC. It codes for CATSDSGTSGIKETQYF.